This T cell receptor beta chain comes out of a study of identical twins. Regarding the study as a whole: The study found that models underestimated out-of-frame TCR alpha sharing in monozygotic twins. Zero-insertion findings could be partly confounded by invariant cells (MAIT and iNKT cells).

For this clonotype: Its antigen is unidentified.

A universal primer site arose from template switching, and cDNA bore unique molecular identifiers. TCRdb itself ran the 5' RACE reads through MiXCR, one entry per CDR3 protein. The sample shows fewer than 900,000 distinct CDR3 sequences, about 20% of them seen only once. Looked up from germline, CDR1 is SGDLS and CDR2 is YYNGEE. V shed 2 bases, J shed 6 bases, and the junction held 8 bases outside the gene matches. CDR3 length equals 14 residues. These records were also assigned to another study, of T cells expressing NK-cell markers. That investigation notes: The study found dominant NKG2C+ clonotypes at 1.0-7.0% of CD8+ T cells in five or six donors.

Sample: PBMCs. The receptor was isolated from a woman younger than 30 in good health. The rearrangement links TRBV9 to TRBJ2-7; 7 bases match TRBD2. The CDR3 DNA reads TGTGCCAGCAGCGTCAATCCTACTAGCGCCGAGCAGTACTTC. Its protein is CASSVNPTSAEQYF.